This TCR beta chain emerged from a study of beta chain features in type 1 diabetes. Overall study results and limits: Moderate but significant shortening of TCRB CDR3s was recorded in all four CD4+ subsets from Type 1 diabetes patients. Naive, central memory and Treg TCRB repertoires seemed to resemble each other more closely in patients than they did in healthy donors. PCR, the amplification step, might favor shorter templates, equally in patients and controls.

With regard to this clone: Its target is not known. Mismatch with germline at one junction end may stem from a read error.

Germline V gene lookup returns CDR1 SSHAT and CDR2 FNYEAQ (reference sequence). The CDR3 runs 14 residues. Purities over 95% were achieved in all sorted populations. Of the isolated RNA, all was reverse transcribed, and so the sequenced material was expressed TCRB transcripts. The table came from immunoSEQ multiplex PCR; TCRdb's copy has only in-frame clones and leaves some out. The data hold 100,000 to 150,000 clones, with 15% to 20% observed a single time. The sequenced material came from central memory CD4+ T cells from blood. The sequence was collected from a man aged 18 to 30 with type 1 diabetes. V and J are TRBV7-7 and TRBJ2-5; 8 positions match TRBD1. This CDR3 is CASSGQGLGETQYF. In nucleotides, the CDR3 is TGTGCTAGCAGCGGACAGGGATTGGGAGAGACCCAGTACTTC.